The 11 T cell receptor beta chains reported below all come from one sample, sequenced in a study of blood T cells in healthy people across ages. A second PCR, run for 7 to 11 cycles, used a sample-barcoded 5' primer plus a J-beta primer mix. TCRdb re-analysed the 5' RACE reads in MiXCR, keeping a single row per CDR3 protein. Here the sample spans 730,000 or so distinct CDR3 sequences, 40% to 45% being singletons. The sequenced sample consisted of blood. Receptor source: a woman in her sixties or seventies in good health.

The chain uses TRBV6-5 and TRBJ1-1, with D hard to call. Germline V gives CDR1 MNHEY, CDR2 SVGAGI. V was clipped by 6 bases and J by 5 bases, with 19 bases between them. The CDR3 covers 15 residues. CDR3 nucleotide sequence: TGTGCCAGCAGCGATCGAGGGAGCAAATTGACTGAAGCTTTCTTT. Translated, it gives CASSDRGSKLTEAFF.

The V gene is TRBV29-1, the J gene TRBJ2-5, with D uncertain. Germline CDR1 and CDR2: SQVTM and ANQGSEA. The CDR3 extends over 12 amino acids. Trimming left V 6 bases short and J 5 bases short, with 13 bases between. The CDR3 coding sequence is TGCAGCGTCGGACCGCCGGCTGAGACCCAGTACTTC. Its translation: CSVGPPAETQYF.

In its sample, this clonotype was seen a few times. The J gene is TRBJ1-2, the V gene TRBV9; D is unclear. V was pared by 5 bases and J by 1 base, with 12 bases between. Germline CDR1 is SGDLS and CDR2 is YYNGEE. This CDR3 is built from 14 residues. This CDR3 is CASSATQLNYGYTF. The CDR3 coding sequence is TGTGCCAGCAGTGCGACACAGCTTAACTATGGCTACACCTTC. Filled out from reference TRBV9 and TRBJ1-2, the complete variable domain reads DSGVTQTPKHLITATGQRVTLRCSPRSGDLSVYWYQQSLDQGLQFLIQYYNGEERAKGNILERFSAQQFPDLHSELNLSSLELGDSALYFCASSATQLNYGYTFGSGTRLTVV.

In nucleotides, the CDR3 is TGTGCCAGCAGCTTGGAAGTTCAGGGGGCAGAGACCCAGTACTTC. This gives the protein CASSLEVQGAETQYF. This chain links TRBV5-4 with TRBJ2-5, with 8 bases aligning to TRBD1. J was trimmed by 4 bases and V by 0 bases; bases with no gene match: 5. The V gene's germline CDR1 is SGHNT and CDR2 YYREEE (reference sequence). This CDR3 comprises 15 residues.

The rearrangement links TRBV3-1 to TRBJ1-2, with no clear D. The germline CDR1 and CDR2 sequences are LGHDT and YNNKEL (reference sequence). The CDR3 spans 13 residues. The V end was cut by 1 base, the J end by 3 bases, with 6 bases between. The CDR3 bases are TGTGCCAGCAGCCAAGCCCGGGACTATGGCTACACCTTC. The encoded protein is CASSQARDYGYTF. Based on the CDR3 plus reference TRBV3-1 and TRBJ1-2, the full variable domain is DTAVSQTPKYLVTQMGNDKSIKCEQNLGHDTMYWYKQDSKKFLKIMFSYNNKELIINETVPNRFSPKSPDKAHLNLHINSLELGDSAVYFCASSQARDYGYTFGSGTRLTVV.

There are a few counts of this clonotype. V is TRBV4-2 and J is TRBJ2-7; 8 nucleotides align to TRBD1. This CDR3 comprises 15 residues. Trimming removed 4 bases from V and 3 bases from J; junction bases left unmatched: 8. Germline V lookup: CDR1 LGHNA, CDR2 YNFKEQ. The CDR3 sequence: CASSPYAGTGYEQYF. In nucleotides, the CDR3 is TGTGCCAGCAGCCCCTACGCCGGGACAGGCTACGAGCAGTACTTC.

Many counts were recorded for this clonotype. V usage is TRBV10-3 and J usage is TRBJ2-1; 11 nucleotides agree with TRBD2. V trimming: 6 bases; J trimming: 8 bases; junction bases outside the gene matches: 6. The V gene's germline CDR1 is ENHRY and CDR2 SYGVKD. CDR3 length: 14 amino acids. Here the CDR3 reads CAIRAGTSGDEQFF. The CDR3 nucleotides are TGTGCCATCAGGGCCGGGACTAGCGGCGATGAGCAGTTCTTC.

The chain links TRBV20-1 to TRBJ2-1, with 11 positions matching TRBD2. The trim removed 4 bases at V and 10 bases at J, leaving 12 bases unmatched. CDR3 length: 15 amino acids. Germline assignment: CDR1 DFQATT and CDR2 SNEGSKA (reference sequence). As DNA, the CDR3 is TGCAGTGCTAATACTCTAGCGGGAGGAGCATACGAGCAGTTCTTC. It specifies CSANTLAGGAYEQFF.

This clonotype appeared a single time. A much larger clone is a single base away; this may be a read error. The chain couples TRBV6-6 to TRBJ1-4; D is unclear. Looked up from germline, CDR1 is MNHNY and CDR2 is SVGAGI (reference sequence). The CDR3 covers 14 residues. V lost 4 bases to trimming and J lost 6 bases, with 12 bases between them. CDR3 in DNA: TGTGCCAGCAGTTGGAACGAGGCGCATGAAAAACTGTTTTTT. Protein product: CASSWNEAHEKLFF.

The chain couples TRBV20-1 to TRBJ2-7; the match to TRBD2 covers 12 bases. V shed 4 bases and J 7 bases; nucleotides not matched to a gene: 11. This CDR3 is 15 amino acids long. Germline loops: CDR1 DFQATT, CDR2 SNEGSKA (reference sequence). The CDR3, as DNA: TGCAGTGCTAAGCTACTAGCGGGGGGCTACAATGAGCAGTACTTC. Translation: CSAKLLAGGYNEQYF.

V is TRBV7-9 and J is TRBJ2-7, with D possibly matching TRBD2 (6 bases). Trimming removed 1 base at V and 5 bases at J, with 15 bases between. The germline V gene has CDR1 SEHNR and CDR2 FQNEAQ (reference sequence). The CDR3 extends over 15 amino acids. CDR3 loop: CASSLVGGSGHEQYF. The DNA for the CDR3 is TGTGCCAGCAGCTTAGTGGGGGGTAGCGGCCACGAGCAGTACTTC.